Detailed here is one T cell receptor beta chain. There are many counts of this clonotype. No antigen is known for it. Per-base quality was not reported, and no clone a single base away is much larger than it. Interpreted using the paper, the time point label stands for: persistent/refractory GD, antithyroid drugs over 5 years with positive TRAb. For both TCR sequencing and RNA sequencing, RNA was extracted from PBMCs in TRIzol. Graves' disease was diagnosed according to American Thyroid Association guidelines. Patients for the study were recruited at an endocrinology department in Xi'an, China. From each patient, around 9 milliliters of peripheral blood was collected into an EDTA anticoagulant tube. Ficoll Paque Plus density gradient separation was used to isolate PBMCs, and no further T cell sorting was done. RNA quality was checked with an Agilent 2100 Bioanalyzer and agarose gel, and concentration with a NanoDrop 2000.

This record comes from a study of regulatory T cells in long-lasting Graves disease (dated by TCRdb to about 2021). Some background on the complete study: Persistent Graves' disease was defined as antithyroid drug treatment for over 5 years with persistently positive TSH receptor autoantibodies. Patients with persistent Graves' disease were compared with patients with newly diagnosed Graves' disease using TCR sequencing and RNA sequencing of peripheral blood. Persistent Graves' disease patients in the clinical cohort had taken antithyroid drugs for about 10.3 years on average. The study was conducted in China and was registered as a clinical trial. A total of around 35 samples underwent TCR sequencing: around 13 from persistent and about 20 from newly diagnosed Graves' disease patients.

Library preparation used multiplex PCR. TCRdb shows the sequencer as Illumina HiSeq 4000. CDR3 regions were amplified by Arm-PCR with iRepertoire HTBI primers to construct TCR beta libraries. Gel purification was performed on PCR products prior to sequencing. The paper's data handling went like this. Across samples, 60 to 75 TRBV and 15 or so TRBJ segments were identified and used for gene usage analysis of CDR3 amino acid clonotypes. Filtered high-quality paired reads were merged into contigs using COPE and FqMerger. BLAST was used to align contigs to IMGT TRBV, TRBD and TRBJ reference genes, with CDR3 defined following IMGT. Clonotypes above 0.1% frequency were classified as highly expanded clones. Repertoire diversity was measured by Shannon entropy, and V-J evenness by the Gini coefficient. Clonotypes shared by more than one individual were considered public. The raw public reads went through TCRdb reprocessing: fastp at Q25, MiXCR clone calling, in-frame beta chains kept. Every CDR3 protein is listed once, alongside the most common genes and DNA of its rows. These V and J calls derive from TCRdb rather than the authors' analysis. This sample has some 440,000 distinct CDR3 sequences in its table, and about a fifth of those were observed once. The top ten clones comprise about 8.3% of the sample.

V and J are trimmed by 6 bases and 3 bases, and the gene matches miss 7 bases of the junction. The CDR3 has 14 amino acids, counting the end cysteine and phenylalanine. The DNA shown is the 42-base CDR3, in frame from base 1. Study-wide findings and limitations: The authors noted that the small sample size was a limitation that may lower accuracy. Sequencing and analysis were limited to the TCR beta chain. Persistent disease showed preferential use of TRBV28, TRBJ1-2 and TRBJ2-5, whereas newly diagnosed disease favored TRBV20-1 and TRBJ2-1. Persistent Graves' disease patients showed lower TCR Shannon entropy and fewer highly expanded clones than newly diagnosed patients, suggesting clonal expansion. Peripheral blood alone was examined, since thyroid tissue, which constituted the primary lesion, could not be accessed. More public clonotypes were shared among persistent patients (roughly 2,700) than among newly diagnosed patients (approximately 930).

The chain is made from TRBV12-3 or TRBV12-4 and TRBJ2-7, with 8 central nucleotides matching TRBD2. The sequence came from a female donor with Graves disease. The material sequenced was peripheral blood mononuclear cells (PBMCs), taken when the disease was refractory, from a patient treated with antithyroid drugs. DNA sequence: TGTGCCAGCAGAGCGAGCGGGAGTCTCTACGAGCAGTACTTC. This translates into CASRASGSLYEQYF.